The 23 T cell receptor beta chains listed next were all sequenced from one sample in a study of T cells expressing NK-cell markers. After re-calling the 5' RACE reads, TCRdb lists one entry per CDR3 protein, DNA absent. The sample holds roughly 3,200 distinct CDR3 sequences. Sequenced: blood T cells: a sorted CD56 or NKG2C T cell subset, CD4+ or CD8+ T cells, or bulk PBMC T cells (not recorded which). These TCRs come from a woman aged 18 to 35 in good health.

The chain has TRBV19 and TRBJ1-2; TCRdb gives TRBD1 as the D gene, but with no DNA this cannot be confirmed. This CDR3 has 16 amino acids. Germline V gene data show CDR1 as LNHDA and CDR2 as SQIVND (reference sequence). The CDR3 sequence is CASTTRTGTANYGYTF.

CDR3 loop: CASSLQRPGETQYF. The chain couples TRBV5-1 to TRBJ2-5; the D call from TCRdb, TRBD2, cannot be confirmed without DNA. The CDR3 runs 14 residues. Looked up from germline, CDR1 is SGHRS and CDR2 is YFSETQ. The full variable domain, with the rest looked up from reference TRBV5-1 and TRBJ2-5, is KAGVTQTPRYLIKTRGQQVTLSCSPISGHRSVSWYQQTPGQGLQFLFEYFSETQRNKGNFPGRFSGRQFSNSRSEMNVSTLELGDSALYLCASSLQRPGETQYFGPGTRLLVL.

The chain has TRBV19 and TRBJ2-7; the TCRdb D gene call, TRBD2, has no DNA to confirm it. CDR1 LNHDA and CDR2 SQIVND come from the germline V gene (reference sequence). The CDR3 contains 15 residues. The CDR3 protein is CASSISWSPSYEQYF. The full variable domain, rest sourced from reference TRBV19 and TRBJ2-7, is DGGITQSPKYLFRKEGQNVTLSCEQNLNHDAMYWYRQDPGQGLRLIYYSQIVNDFQKGDIAEGYSVSREKKESFPLTVTSAQKNPTAFYLCASSISWSPSYEQYFGPGTRLTVT.

CDR3 in amino acids: CSAREPRGYNEQFF. The chain uses TRBV20-1 and TRBJ2-1; TCRdb picks TRBD1, but there is no DNA to check that call. CDR1 and CDR2 (germline): DFQATT, SNEGSKA (reference sequence). The CDR3 is 14 amino acids.

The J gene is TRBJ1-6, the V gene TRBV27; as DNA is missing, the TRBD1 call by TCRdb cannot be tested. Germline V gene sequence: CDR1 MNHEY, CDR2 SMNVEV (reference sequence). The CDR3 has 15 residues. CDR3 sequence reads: CASSLIETGNSPLHF.

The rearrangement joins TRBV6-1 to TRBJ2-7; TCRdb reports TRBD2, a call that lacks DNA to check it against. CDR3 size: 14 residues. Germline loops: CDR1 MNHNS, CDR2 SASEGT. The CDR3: CASTEGEGGYEQYF.

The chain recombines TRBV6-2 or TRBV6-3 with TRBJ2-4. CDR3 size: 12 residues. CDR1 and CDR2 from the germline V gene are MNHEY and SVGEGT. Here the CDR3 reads CASSGPLNIQYF.

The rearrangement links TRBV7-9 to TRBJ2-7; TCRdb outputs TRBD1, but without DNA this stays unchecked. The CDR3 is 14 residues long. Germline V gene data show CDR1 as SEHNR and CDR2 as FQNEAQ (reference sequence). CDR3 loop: CASSFRDTPREQYF.

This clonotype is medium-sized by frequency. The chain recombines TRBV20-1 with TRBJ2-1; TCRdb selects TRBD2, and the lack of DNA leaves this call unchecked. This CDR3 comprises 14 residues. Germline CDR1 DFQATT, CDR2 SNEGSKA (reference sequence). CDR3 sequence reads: CSARAGAEADEQFF.

CDR3: CASSQFTSGLRETQYF. The V gene is TRBV16, the J gene TRBJ2-5; TCRdb selects TRBD2, and the lack of DNA leaves this call unchecked. This CDR3 comprises 16 residues. The V gene's germline CDR1 is KGHSY and CDR2 FQNENV.

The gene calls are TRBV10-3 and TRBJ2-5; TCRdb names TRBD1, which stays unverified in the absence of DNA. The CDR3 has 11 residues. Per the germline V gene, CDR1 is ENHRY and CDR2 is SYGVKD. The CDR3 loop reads CAIGAQETQYF.

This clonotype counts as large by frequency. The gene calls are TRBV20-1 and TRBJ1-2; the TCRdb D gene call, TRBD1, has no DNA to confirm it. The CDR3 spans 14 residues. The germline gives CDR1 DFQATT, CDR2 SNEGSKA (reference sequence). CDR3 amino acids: CSASQGRMNYGYTF.

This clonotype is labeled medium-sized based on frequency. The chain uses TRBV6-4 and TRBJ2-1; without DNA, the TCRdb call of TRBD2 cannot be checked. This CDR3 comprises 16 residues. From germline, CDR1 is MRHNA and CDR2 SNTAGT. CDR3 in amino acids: CASSDGAGGPVNEQFF.

The CDR3 protein is CASSYSGAIDEQYF. V gene TRBV6-2 or TRBV6-3 combines with J gene TRBJ2-7; TCRdb's D call of TRBD1 is untestable without DNA. The CDR3 spans 14 residues. Germline V gene lookup returns CDR1 MNHEY and CDR2 SVGEGT.

This CDR3 reads CASSYSRAPTQKFF. The rearrangement links TRBV6-5 to TRBJ2-1. Looked up from germline, CDR1 is MNHEY and CDR2 is SVGAGI. This CDR3 comprises 14 residues.

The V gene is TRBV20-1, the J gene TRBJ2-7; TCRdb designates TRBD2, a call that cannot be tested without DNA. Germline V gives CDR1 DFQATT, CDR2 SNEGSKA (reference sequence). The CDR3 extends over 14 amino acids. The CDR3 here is CSATPPREVYEQYF.

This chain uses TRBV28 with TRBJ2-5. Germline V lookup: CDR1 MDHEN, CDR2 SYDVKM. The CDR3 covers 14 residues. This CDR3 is CASSLWGGRETQYF. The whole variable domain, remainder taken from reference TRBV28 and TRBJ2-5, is DVKVTQSSRYLVKRTGEKVFLECVQDMDHENMFWYRQDPGLGLRLIYFSYDVKMKEKGDIPEGYSVSREKKERFSLILESASTNQTSMYLCASSLWGGRETQYFGPGTRLLVL.

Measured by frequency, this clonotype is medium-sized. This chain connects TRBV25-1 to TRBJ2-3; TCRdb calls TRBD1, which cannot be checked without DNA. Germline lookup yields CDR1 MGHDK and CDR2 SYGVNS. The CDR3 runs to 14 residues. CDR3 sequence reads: CASSEYRDTDTQYF.

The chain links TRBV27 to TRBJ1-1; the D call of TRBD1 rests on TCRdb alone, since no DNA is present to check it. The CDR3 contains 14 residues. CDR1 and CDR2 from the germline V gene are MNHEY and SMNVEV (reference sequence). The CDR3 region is CASSPRVTYTEAFF.

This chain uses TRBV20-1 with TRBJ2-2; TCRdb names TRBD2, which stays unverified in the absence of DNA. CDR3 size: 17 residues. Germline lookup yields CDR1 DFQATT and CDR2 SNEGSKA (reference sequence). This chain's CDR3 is CSAPWAETSENTGELFF.

The CDR3 sequence is CASSLRQGDTEAFF. The chain carries TRBV18 and TRBJ1-1; TCRdb names TRBD1, which stays unverified in the absence of DNA. The CDR3 is 14 amino acids. Per the germline V gene, CDR1 is KGHSH and CDR2 is LQKENI. Based on the CDR3 plus reference TRBV18 and TRBJ1-1, the full variable domain is NAGVMQNPRHLVRRRGQEARLRCSPMKGHSHVYWYRQLPEEGLKFMVYLQKENIIDESGMPKERFSAEFPKEGPSILRIQQVVRGDSAAYFCASSLRQGDTEAFFGQGTRLTVV.

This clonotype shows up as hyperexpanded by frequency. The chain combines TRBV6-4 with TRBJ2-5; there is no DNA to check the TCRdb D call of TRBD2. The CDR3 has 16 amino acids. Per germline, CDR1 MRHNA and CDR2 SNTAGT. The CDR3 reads CASSATRLAGDETQYF.

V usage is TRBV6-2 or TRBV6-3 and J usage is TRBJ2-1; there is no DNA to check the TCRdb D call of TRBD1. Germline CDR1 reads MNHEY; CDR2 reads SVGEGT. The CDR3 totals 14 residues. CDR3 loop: CASSWDSSYNEQFF.